This T cell receptor (beta chain) was sequenced for a study of T-cell memory formation after mild COVID-19. Study as a whole: For the most part, TCR clusters were specific to one donor. The study, taken as a whole, reports: CD8+ contracting clones occupied EMRA, while CD4+ ones occupied mainly CM and EM. There was no confirmation that second-wave clones peaking on day 37 were SARS-CoV-2 specific.

Concerning this clonotype: The antigen remains undetermined.

TCRdb itself ran the 5' RACE reads through MiXCR, one entry per CDR3 protein. Of approximately 210,000 distinct CDR3 sequences detected, about 17% appear once; the ten largest clones hold roughly 2.4%. The CDR3 is made up of 12 amino acids. V was shortened by 6 bases and J by 6 bases, with 9 bases between the two germline ends. The sample consisted of PBMCs or a T cell subset sorted from them (not recorded which). This receptor was taken from an adult woman who had mild COVID-19 (a few samples of this study predate the infection). Cell type and time point are not known. V gene TRBV12-3 or TRBV12-4 combines with J gene TRBJ1-5; D might be TRBD1 (5 bases). CDR3 loop: CASRGVGQPQHF. Written as DNA, the CDR3 is TGTGCCAGCAGGGGGGTGGGTCAGCCCCAGCATTTT.